One sample yielded the 23 T cell receptor beta chains listed below, sequenced in a study of chemoradiotherapy in HPV16-positive cancers. Sequencing was performed with immunoSEQ multiplex PCR; in TCRdb, only in-frame clones are kept and a portion is missing. The data hold about 29,000 clones, with about 90% observed a single time. The source material was blood, sampled from a patient who underwent chemoradiotherapy. These TCRs come from a human donor with HPV-associated anogenital cancer.

The CDR3 DNA reads TGTGCCAGCAGTGAAAACACTTGGAATCAGCCCCAGCATTTT. It specifies CASSENTWNQPQHF. The rearrangement links TRBV2 to TRBJ1-5; D gene unclear. The CDR3 has 14 residues. The germline gives CDR1 SNHLY, CDR2 FYNNEI. Trimming removed 2 bases from V and 4 bases from J, with 9 bases in between.

The CDR3 sequence is CASSRIMLPYNEQFF. DNA for the CDR3: TGTGCCAGCAGCCGTATTATGCTACCCTACAATGAGCAGTTCTTC. V and J are TRBV7-8 and TRBJ2-1, with D unresolved. Trimming removed 5 bases at V and 2 bases at J, with 13 bases between. CDR1 is SGHVS and CDR2 is FQNEAQ in the germline V gene. This CDR3 comprises 15 residues.

The rearrangement uses TRBV6-1 and TRBJ2-5; 10 positions agree with TRBD2. The J segment lost 4 bases and the V segment lost 5 bases, leaving 4 bases of the junction unmatched. Germline-derived CDR1 and CDR2 are MNHNS and SASEGT. CDR3 length equals 14 residues. CDR3 residues: CASSPSGGGETQYF. The CDR3 nucleotides are TGTGCCAGCAGTCCTAGCGGGGGTGGAGAGACCCAGTACTTC.

V is TRBV19 and J is TRBJ1-1; D perhaps matches TRBD1 (6 bases). Germline assignment: CDR1 LNHDA and CDR2 SQIVND (reference sequence). CDR3 length: 11 amino acids. V lost 4 bases to trimming and J lost 12 bases, with 12 bases between them. Written as DNA, the CDR3 is TGTGCCAGTAGTAGGGACAACGAACCTTTCTTT. As protein: CASSRDNEPFF.

The chain employs TRBV27 and TRBJ2-3, with D possibly called TRBD1 or TRBD2 (5 bases each). Germline-derived CDR1 and CDR2 are MNHEY and SMNVEV (reference sequence). The CDR3 sequence is 16 residues long. Between the trimmed V and J ends, which lost 4 bases and 0 bases, there was a span of 14 bases. CDR3 bases: TGTGCCAGCAGTTCCCTCGGCAGGGACAGCACAGATACGCAGTATTTT. Amino acid sequence: CASSSLGRDSTDTQYF.

This chain uses TRBV20-1 with TRBJ2-3; 11 bases align to TRBD2. This CDR3 region has 11 residues. The germline V gene encodes CDR1 DFQATT and CDR2 SNEGSKA (reference sequence). The junction had 2 bases not matched to a gene; V was cut back by 5 bases and J by 10 bases. In nucleotides, the CDR3 is TGCAGTGCTGGGGGACTAGCGGCGCAGTATTTT. This encodes CSAGGLAAQYF.

This clone was seen a single time. V is TRBV13 and J is TRBJ2-1, with TRBD2 as a possible D gene (7 bases). Germline values: CDR1 PRHDT, CDR2 FYEKMQ (reference sequence). V lost 5 bases to trimming and J lost 6 bases, with 11 bases between them. The CDR3 extends over 13 amino acids. This chain's CDR3 is CASSPAGANEQFF. Written as DNA, the CDR3 is TGTGCCAGCAGCCCCGCGGGGGCCAATGAGCAGTTCTTC.

The V gene is TRBV10-1, the J gene TRBJ2-5, with 8 nucleotides matching TRBD2. The CDR3 length is 16 residues. V lost 8 bases, J lost 5 bases, and 16 bases stayed unmatched. Germline V gene data show CDR1 as WNHNN and CDR2 as SYGVQD (reference sequence). CDR3 in DNA: TGCGCCAGCTCCCCCGGTGACGGGAGGGCCGTGGAGACCCAGTACTTC. Translation: CASSPGDGRAVETQYF.

The chain joins TRBV27 to TRBJ1-2; D not certain. Germline lookup yields CDR1 MNHEY and CDR2 SMNVEV (reference sequence). The length of the CDR3 is 13 residues. Trimming removed 2 bases at V and 2 bases at J, with 6 bases between. CDR3 in amino acids: CASSLNGNYGYTF. CDR3 DNA sequence: TGTGCCAGCAGTTTAAACGGAAACTATGGCTACACCTTC.

The V gene is TRBV4-3, the J gene TRBJ1-6; D perhaps matches TRBD1 (5 bases). V lost 6 bases, J lost 5 bases, and 14 bases lay in between. The CDR3 extends over 15 amino acids. Germline V gene sequence: CDR1 LGHNA, CDR2 YSLEER. The CDR3 DNA follows: TGCGCCAGCAGACGGGGGGTGAATGATAATTCACCCCTCCACTTT. Its protein product is CASRRGVNDNSPLHF.

This chain links TRBV28 with TRBJ2-1; 10 bases are a match to TRBD2. Germline-derived CDR1 and CDR2 are MDHEN and SYDVKM. The length of the CDR3 is 19 residues. Unmatched junction bases numbered 15, after V lost 6 bases and J lost 1 base. CDR3: CASREAGGLRFRSYNEQFF. As DNA, the CDR3 is TGTGCCAGCAGAGAAGCGGGAGGGCTTCGGTTTCGGTCCTACAATGAGCAGTTCTTC. Looking up the rest from reference TRBV28 and TRBJ2-1 gives the full variable domain: DVKVTQSSRYLVKRTGEKVFLECVQDMDHENMFWYRQDPGLGLRLIYFSYDVKMKEKGDIPEGYSVSREKKERFSLILESASTNQTSMYLCASREAGGLRFRSYNEQFFGPGTRLTVL.

This clone is a singleton in its sample. This sequence joins TRBV10-3 and TRBJ1-2, with a weak D call TRBD1 (5 bases). V was cut by 6 bases and J by 5 bases, with 19 bases left in between. The CDR3 covers 15 residues. Germline loops: CDR1 ENHRY, CDR2 SYGVKD. DNA of the CDR3: TGTGCCATCAGGGGCGAGGGCCAGGGAGGTTATGGCTACACCTTC. Protein: CAIRGEGQGGYGYTF.

This clone has more than one count but fewer than ten. The chain recombines TRBV7-9 with TRBJ1-2; 7 bases fit TRBD1. The CDR3 is 13 residues long. The V gene end was trimmed by 8 bases and the J gene end by 3 bases; junction bases not matched to a gene: 6. Germline CDR1 and CDR2: SEHNR and FQNEAQ (reference sequence). DNA of the CDR3: TGTGCCAGCGGGAGGGGGCGCGACTATGGCTACACCTTC. Its protein is CASGRGRDYGYTF.

The rearrangement links TRBV5-1 to TRBJ2-5, with TRBD2 matching over 7 bases. With 0 bases clipped from V and 2 bases from J, the junction kept 7 bases outside the gene matches. Germline V CDR1 and CDR2: SGHRS, YFSETQ. The CDR3 runs 16 residues. In DNA form, the CDR3 reads TGCGCCAGCAGCTTGGCCCCCCTAGCGGTACAAGAGACCCAGTACTTC. It specifies CASSLAPLAVQETQYF.

The chain uses TRBV29-1 and TRBJ2-2; TRBD2 matches at 10 bases. The CDR3 runs to 14 residues. Germline V lookup: CDR1 SQVTM, CDR2 ANQGSEA. With 6 bases clipped from V and 3 bases from J, the junction kept 4 bases outside the gene matches. The CDR3 nucleotides read TGCAGCGTAGGACTAGCGGATCACACCGGGGAGCTGTTTTTT. The encoded protein is CSVGLADHTGELFF.

This clone has more than one count but fewer than ten. This chain uses TRBV7-8 with TRBJ2-7; 9 bases fit TRBD1. J gave up 5 bases and V 1 base, and 9 bases lay outside the gene matches. The CDR3 is made up of 16 amino acids. CDR1 SGHVS and CDR2 FQNEAQ come from the germline V gene. The CDR3 DNA reads as TGTGCCAGCAGCTTAGGCGAAGGGACAGGGCAACACGAGCAGTACTTC. It is translated as CASSLGEGTGQHEQYF.

This rearrangement joins TRBV2 to TRBJ1-1; D remains ambiguous. This CDR3 is 15 amino acids long. Per germline, CDR1 SNHLY and CDR2 FYNNEI. V lost 0 bases and J lost 1, with 9 bases in between. CDR3 in amino acids: CASSEARAANTEAFF. DNA of the CDR3: TGTGCCAGCAGTGAAGCGAGGGCCGCGAACACTGAAGCTTTCTTT.

The J gene is TRBJ2-7, the V gene TRBV7-6; possible D gene TRBD1, 5 bases. CDR1 SGHVS and CDR2 FNYEAQ come from the germline V gene. The germline V and J ends were trimmed by 1 base and 5 bases, with 15 bases remaining between them. The CDR3 runs 15 residues. The CDR3 DNA is TGTGCCAGCAGCTTAGGTGGCAGGGATCGTCACGAGCAGTACTTC. Residues: CASSLGGRDRHEQYF. The entire variable domain, with the rest obtained from reference TRBV7-6 and TRBJ2-7, is as follows: GAGVSQSPRYKVTKRGQDVALRCDPISGHVSLYWYRQALGQGPEFLTYFNYEAQQDKSGLPNDRFSAERPEGSISTLTIQRTEQRDSAMYRCASSLGGRDRHEQYFGPGTRLTVT.

CDR3 DNA sequence: TGTGCAGTCGCAGCTCTCTCCTACGAGCAGTACTTC. Its protein product is CAVAALSYEQYF. The V and J genes are TRBV30 and TRBJ2-7, with unresolved D. Germline assignment: CDR1 GTSNPN and CDR2 SVGIG (reference sequence). The CDR3 is 12 amino acids.

CDR3 amino acids: CASSRGSANEKLFF. The DNA of the CDR3 is TGTGCCAGCAGTAGGGGGTCTGCTAATGAAAAACTGTTTTTT. The chain has TRBV2 and TRBJ1-4, with D perhaps TRBD1 (6 bases). Trimming shortened V by 5 bases and J by 3 bases, and 10 bases separated the two germline ends. The germline gives CDR1 SNHLY, CDR2 FYNNEI. The CDR3 runs to 14 residues.

This chain joins TRBV7-9 and TRBJ1-1; D not certain. CDR1 is SEHNR and CDR2 is FQNEAQ in the germline V gene (reference sequence). This CDR3 contains 14 residues. Trimming removed 3 bases from V and 10 bases from J, with 18 bases in between. The CDR3 nucleotides are TGTGCCAGCAGCTTTGGTGTAACCTCGGTAGCAGCTTTCTTT. It specifies CASSFGVTSVAAFF.

The chain uses TRBV6-1 and TRBJ1-4, with 11 bases identical to TRBD1. Trimming at V came to 6 bases and at J to 7 bases, leaving 7 bases not matched to a gene. The length of the CDR3 is 15 residues. Germline V CDR1 and CDR2: MNHNS, SASEGT. The CDR3 nucleotides read TGTGCCAGCAGGAGAGGACAGGGGGCGTCTGAAAAACTGTTTTTT. This sequence encodes CASRRGQGASEKLFF.

The rearrangement uses TRBV28 and TRBJ2-2; D is ambiguous. The CDR3 length is 17 residues. V was trimmed by 6 bases and J by 0 bases, leaving 17 bases between them. The germline V gene has CDR1 MDHEN and CDR2 SYDVKM. The CDR3 loop is CASRNRARTSNTGELFF. The CDR3 DNA is TGTGCCAGCAGAAACCGGGCCAGGACCTCGAACACCGGGGAGCTGTTTTTT.